This TCR beta chain was sequenced in a study of read filtering for tumor transcriptome and immune sequencing (dated by TCRdb to the early 2020s). Looking at the study overall: The cohort was composed of some 16 male and roughly 13 female patients, with a mean age of approximately 66 years and an age range of about 47 to 85. Using the same bone marrow samples, the study ran both targeted immune repertoire sequencing and bulk whole-transcriptome sequencing and then compared the TCR repertoires from each method. One of the main goals was to work out a read-filtering strategy for immune repertoire data, in particular whether clonotypes backed by only a single read should be removed. Per sample, about 3.5 to 10.27 million TCR-region mapped reads were obtained with IR-seq, compared with only roughly 80 to 1273 with RNA-seq. Under revised international staging, about 8 patients fell into R-ISS I, about 17 into R-ISS II and roughly 7 into R-ISS III. After DNase treatment, whole-transcriptome libraries were prepared with the TruSeq RNA Access Library Prep Kit. The study at large found these results: Compared with RNA-seq, IR-seq captured clonotypes at much higher depth and more reliably, and a smaller IR-seq throughput was enough to identify most shared clonotypes. The sorted CD138-negative fraction was a mixed bone marrow immune population, not purified T cells. In IR-seq, single-read clonotypes were 80% to 90% of clonotypes but 3% to 4.5% of total reads; in RNA-seq they were over 65% of clonotypes and 35% to 45% of reads. The correlation between IR-seq and RNA-seq shared clonotype proportions rose when single-read clonotypes were removed.

The Immunoverse kit was used to build TCR libraries from about 400 ng RNA, with molecular barcoded adaptors covering alpha/delta and beta/gamma chains. TCR library preparation used the same RNA that went into transcriptome sequencing. Sequencing of the TCR libraries was done on an Illumina HiSeq 4000 with 2 x 150 cycles. The authors' pipeline ran thus. MiXCR aligned TCR reads to human V, D, J and C references and assembled the aligned reads into CDR3 clonotypes, with quality filtering and error correction included. Clonotype counts and gene usage diversity were analyzed with the tcR package in R. For inspection of raw mapping reads, RNA-seq reads were mapped by STAR aligner version 2.5.3a onto GRCh37 of the human genome. To test the effect of sequencing depth on detected clonotypes, IR-seq fastq files were randomly downsampled using Seqtk 1.3. TCRdb reworked the public reads: Q25 trimming with fastp, MiXCR clone assembly, productive beta chains retained. Each CDR3 protein appears once, grouped with its most common genes and DNA. TCRdb assigned the V and J calls; the authors' analysis was not used. In all, the sample holds about 46,000 distinct CDR3 sequences, and around 20% of those were seen once. The ten top clones hold around two fifths of the sample.

CDR1 SGDLS and CDR2 YYNGEE are derived from the germline V gene. The CDR3, cysteine through phenylalanine, is 12 amino acids long. Left in the record is the CDR3 DNA by itself, 36 bases read in frame from the first base. The V and J ends are trimmed by 3 bases and 9 bases, leaving 12 bases between them. This clonotype turned up a few times. No cognate antigen has been identified for it. Qualities for individual bases were not recorded, and no much larger clone is one base off. Every patient had bone marrow sampled at the time of active disease. Ficoll-Hypaque density gradient centrifugation was used to isolate bone marrow mononuclear cells. To remove myeloma plasma cells, the cells were labeled with CD138 magnetic microbeads on a MACS separator, and CD138-negative cells were then collected by negative selection. Purity of the isolated cells was checked by flow cytometry on an Attune NxT using CD138 antibodies. Total RNA was extracted with TRIzol reagent and quantified with a NanoDrop spectrophotometer. For each patient, the CD138-negative bone marrow sample underwent paired RNA-seq and IR-seq.

The sample taken for sequencing was a population of CD138-negative cells sorted from bone marrow. The cell subset or site tag for this specimen amounts to: bone marrow mononuclear cells depleted of CD138+ plasma/myeloma cells by negative magnetic selection. This TCR was sampled from a donor aged 40 or older with multiple myeloma. The chain links TRBV9 with TRBJ1-1, and the D gene may be TRBD1, 5 bases matching. The CDR3 has the sequence CASSAQGTQAFF. The sequenced DNA: TGTGCCAGCAGCGCGCAGGGTACACAAGCTTTCTTT.